This T cell receptor beta chain came from a study of CD4 T cell repertoires in COVID-19. The overall study: Relabeled CFSE-low cells, IL-2-expanded for under eleven days, met spikes from other coronaviruses.

The memory T cells were sequenced right after ex vivo isolation, without culture. Clones were read by immunoSEQ multiplex PCR, and TCRdb kept only the in-frame ones, dropping some. The sample lists roughly 23,000 clones; 87% were seen once. To note about this clone: As yet, its antigen is unknown. The sample holds other DNA sequences that translate to the same CDR3.

The ends lost 1 base at V and 0 bases at J; junction bases unmatched: 2. The germline gives CDR1 SEHNR, CDR2 FQNEAQ (reference sequence). The CDR3 sequence is 15 residues long. Findings and limits, study-wide: Several top expanded SARS-CoV-2-reactive clonotypes were shared by two or three memory subsets. Some SARS-CoV-2 clonotypes, between about 7 and 28%, recurred in SARS-CoV and/or HKU1 cultures.

V usage is TRBV7-9 and J usage is TRBJ1-1; the match to TRBD1 covers 7 bases. The source was central memory CD4+ T cells from blood, collected before the COVID-19 pandemic. The clonotype originates from a human donor who had COVID-19. The CDR3: CASSLGQGMNTEAFF. The CDR3 nucleotides read TGTGCCAGCAGCTTAGGACAGGGAATGAACACTGAAGCTTTCTTT.